Listed below are T cell receptor beta chains from one sample, sequenced in a study of PD-1 blockade in classical Hodgkin lymphoma. Assay used: immunoSEQ multiplex PCR; TCRdb lists only in-frame clones, some missing. The sample gives 30,000 or so clones, roughly 85% of which show up once; more than 2% is in the top ten. The specimen comprised CD4+ T cells from blood, sampled at baseline. The receptor source for this set is a human donor with classical Hodgkin lymphoma. The CDR3 runs from the conserved cysteine through the conserved F or W. The D gene is left open where the match is weak. Clone size is shown for a subset of rows, as once, few, many or a class of expanded clone.

J gene | D gene | clone size | V gene | CDR3 protein | CDR3 DNA
TRBJ1-5 | TRBD1 | . | TRBV30 | CAWSQPAGGRHF | TGTGCCTGGAGTCAACCCGCAGGGGGGAGGCATTTT
TRBJ1-2 | TRBD1 | . | TRBV7-2 | CASSRWDRAYGYTF | TGTGCCAGCAGCCGGTGGGACAGGGCGTATGGCTACACCTTC
TRBJ2-1 | TRBD2 | . | TRBV4-1 | CASSRGLAGGDFYEQFF | TGCGCCAGCAGCCGAGGACTAGCGGGAGGTGATTTTTACGAGCAGTTCTTC
TRBJ2-5 | . | . | TRBV10-2 | CASSDFPGTQETQYF | TGCGCCAGCAGTGATTTTCCGGGCACCCAAGAGACCCAGTACTTC
TRBJ2-3 | . | . | TRBV6-5 | CASSYDIGRDTQYF | TGTGCCAGCAGTTACGACATCGGGAGAGATACGCAGTATTTT
TRBJ2-7 | TRBD2 | . | TRBV29-1 | CSVGTGLLAGGARGSYEQYF | TGCAGCGTTGGGACAGGGTTGCTAGCGGGAGGCGCGAGGGGCTCCTACGAGCAGTACTTC
TRBJ1-1 | . | . | TRBV30 | CAWTGQLNTEAFF | TGTGCCTGGACTGGACAGTTGAACACTGAAGCTTTCTTT
TRBJ2-1 | TRBD2 | once | TRBV14 | CASSQNSGRSNNEQFF | TGTGCCAGCAGCCAGAACAGCGGGAGAAGTAACAATGAGCAGTTCTTC
TRBJ1-4 | . | . | TRBV30 | CAWSGEGTDEKLFF | TGTGCCTGGAGTGGTGAGGGGACGGATGAAAAACTGTTTTTT
TRBJ2-7 | TRBD2 | . | TRBV11-3 | CASSSRERSYEQYF | TGTGCCAGCAGCTCGCGGGAGAGGTCCTACGAGCAGTACTTC
TRBJ1-6 | TRBD1 | . | TRBV6-5 | CASSSQGAGSPLHF | TGTGCCAGCAGTTCACAGGGGGCAGGGTCACCCCTCCACTTT
TRBJ2-2 | TRBD2 | . | TRBV4-3 | CASSQVRGGDTGELFF | TGCGCCAGCAGCCAAGTAAGGGGAGGGGACACCGGGGAGCTGTTTTTT
TRBJ1-1 | . | . | TRBV6-6 | CASSYNAEAFF | TGTGCCAGCAGTTACAATGCTGAAGCTTTCTTT
TRBJ2-1 | TRBD2 | . | TRBV19 | CASSFQREIDEQFF | TGTGCCAGTAGTTTCCAGCGGGAGATAGATGAGCAGTTCTTC
TRBJ2-6 | . | . | TRBV28 | CASSSGGISGANVLTF | TGTGCCAGCAGTTCAGGAGGGATCTCTGGGGCCAACGTCCTGACTTTC
TRBJ2-5 | . | . | TRBV18 | CASSPHLVETQYF | TGTGCCAGCTCACCACATCTGGTAGAGACCCAGTACTTC